This T cell receptor (beta chain) was obtained from a study of molecular identifiers for immune sequencing clone quantification. This clonotype was counted only a few times. Libraries of naive CD8 cells were prepared from approximately 20,000 to 1,000,000 sorted cells using 10%, 30% or 50% RNA. Using its own MiXCR run on the PCR reads, TCRdb lists one record per CDR3 protein. The sample holds hundreds of thousands of distinct CDR3 sequences, 20% seen once. The germline V gene has CDR1 SGHRS and CDR2 YFSETQ. The CDR3 loop spans 11 amino acids. Trimming left V 6 bases short and J 8 bases short, with 8 bases between.

The chain has TRBV5-1 and TRBJ2-2, with a tentative D call TRBD1 (6 bases). The clonotype comes from a human donor in good health. Some libraries in this study had Jurkat cell RNA spiked in. Specimen: naive CD8+ T cells from blood, with Jurkat cell RNA spiked in. Subset described: FACS-sorted CD8+CD4-CCR7+CD45RA+ naive T cells. The CDR3 DNA reads TGCGCCAGCACAGGGGCGGGGGAGCTGTTTTTT. Translated, it gives CASTGAGELFF.